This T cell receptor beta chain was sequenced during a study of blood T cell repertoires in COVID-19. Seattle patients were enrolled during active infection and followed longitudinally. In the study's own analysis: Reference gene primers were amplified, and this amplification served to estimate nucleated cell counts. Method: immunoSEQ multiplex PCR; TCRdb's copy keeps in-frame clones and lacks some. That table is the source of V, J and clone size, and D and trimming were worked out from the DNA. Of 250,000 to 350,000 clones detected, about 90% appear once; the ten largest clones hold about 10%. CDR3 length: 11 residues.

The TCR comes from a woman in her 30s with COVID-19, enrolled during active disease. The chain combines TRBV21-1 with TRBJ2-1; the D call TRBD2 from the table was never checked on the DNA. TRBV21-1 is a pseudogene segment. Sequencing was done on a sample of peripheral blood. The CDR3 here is CASKWGEEQFF. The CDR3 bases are TGTGCCAGCAAATGGGGGGAGGAGCAGTTCTTC.